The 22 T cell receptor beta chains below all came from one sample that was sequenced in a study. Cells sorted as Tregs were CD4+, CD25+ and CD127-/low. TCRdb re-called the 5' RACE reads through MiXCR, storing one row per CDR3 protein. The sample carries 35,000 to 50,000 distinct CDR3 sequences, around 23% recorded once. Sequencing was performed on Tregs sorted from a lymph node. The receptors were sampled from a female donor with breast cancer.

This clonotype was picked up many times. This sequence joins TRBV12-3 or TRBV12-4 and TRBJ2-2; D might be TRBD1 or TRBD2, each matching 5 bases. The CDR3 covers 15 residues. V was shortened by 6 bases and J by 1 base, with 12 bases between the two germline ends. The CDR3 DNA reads TGTGCCAGCAGGCCCGGGACCGAGAACACCGGGGAGCTGTTTTTT. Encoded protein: CASRPGTENTGELFF.

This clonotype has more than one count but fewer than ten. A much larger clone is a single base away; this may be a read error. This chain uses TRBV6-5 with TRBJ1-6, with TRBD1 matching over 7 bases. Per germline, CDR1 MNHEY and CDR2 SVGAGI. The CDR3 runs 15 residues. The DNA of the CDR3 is TGTGCCGGCAGTTACTCGACAGGGCATAATTCACCCCTCCACTTT. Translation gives CAGSYSTGHNSPLHF.

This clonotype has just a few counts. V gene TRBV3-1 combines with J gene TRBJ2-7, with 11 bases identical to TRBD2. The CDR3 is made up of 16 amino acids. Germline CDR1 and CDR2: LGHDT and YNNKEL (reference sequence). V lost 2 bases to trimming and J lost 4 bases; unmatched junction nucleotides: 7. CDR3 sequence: CASSQRLAGRRYEQYF. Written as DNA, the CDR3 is TGTGCCAGCAGCCAAAGACTAGCGGGAAGGAGGTACGAGCAGTACTTC.

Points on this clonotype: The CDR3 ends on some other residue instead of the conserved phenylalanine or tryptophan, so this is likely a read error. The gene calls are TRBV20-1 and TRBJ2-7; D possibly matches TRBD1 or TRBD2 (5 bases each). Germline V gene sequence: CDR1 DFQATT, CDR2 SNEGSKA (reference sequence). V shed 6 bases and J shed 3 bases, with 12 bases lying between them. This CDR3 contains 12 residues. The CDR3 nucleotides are TGCAGTGCCAGCTGGGGGAACTACGAGCAGTACTCC. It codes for CSASWGNYEQYS.

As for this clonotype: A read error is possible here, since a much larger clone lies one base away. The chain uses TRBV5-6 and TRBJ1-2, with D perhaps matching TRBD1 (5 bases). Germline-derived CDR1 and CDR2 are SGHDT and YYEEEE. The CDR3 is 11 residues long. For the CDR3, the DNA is TGTGCCGGCAGCTTGACAGATGGCTACACCTTC. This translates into CAGSLTDGYTF.

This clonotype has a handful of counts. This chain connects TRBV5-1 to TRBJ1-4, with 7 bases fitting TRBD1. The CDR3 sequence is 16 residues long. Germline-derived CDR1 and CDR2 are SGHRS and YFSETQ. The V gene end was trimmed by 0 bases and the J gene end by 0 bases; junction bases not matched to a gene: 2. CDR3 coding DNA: TGCGCCAGCAGCTTGGGGGGGACAGCAACTAATGAAAAACTGTTTTTT. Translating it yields CASSLGGTATNEKLFF. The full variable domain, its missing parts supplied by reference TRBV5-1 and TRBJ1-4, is KAGVTQTPRYLIKTRGQQVTLSCSPISGHRSVSWYQQTPGQGLQFLFEYFSETQRNKGNFPGRFSGRQFSNSRSEMNVSTLELGDSALYLCASSLGGTATNEKLFFGSGTQLSVL.

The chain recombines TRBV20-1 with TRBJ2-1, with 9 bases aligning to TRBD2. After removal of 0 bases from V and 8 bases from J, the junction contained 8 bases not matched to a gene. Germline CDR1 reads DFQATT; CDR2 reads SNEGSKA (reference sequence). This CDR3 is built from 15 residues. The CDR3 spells CSARDLAGGNHEQFF. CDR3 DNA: TGCAGTGCTAGAGATTTGGCGGGAGGGAACCATGAGCAGTTCTTC.

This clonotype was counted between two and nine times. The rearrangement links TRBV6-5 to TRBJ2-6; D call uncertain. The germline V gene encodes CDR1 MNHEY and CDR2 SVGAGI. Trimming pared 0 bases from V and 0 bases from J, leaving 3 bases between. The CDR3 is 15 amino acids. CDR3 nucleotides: TGTGCCAGCAGTTACTCGGTCTCTGGGGCCAACGTCCTGACTTTC. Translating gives CASSYSVSGANVLTF.

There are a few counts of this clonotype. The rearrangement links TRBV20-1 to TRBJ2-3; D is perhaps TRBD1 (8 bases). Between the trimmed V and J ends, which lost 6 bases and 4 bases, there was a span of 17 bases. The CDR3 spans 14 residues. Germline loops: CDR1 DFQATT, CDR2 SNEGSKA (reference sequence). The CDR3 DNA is TGCAGTGCCATAGACAGGGGAGGGGCAGATACGCAGTATTTT. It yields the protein CSAIDRGGADTQYF.

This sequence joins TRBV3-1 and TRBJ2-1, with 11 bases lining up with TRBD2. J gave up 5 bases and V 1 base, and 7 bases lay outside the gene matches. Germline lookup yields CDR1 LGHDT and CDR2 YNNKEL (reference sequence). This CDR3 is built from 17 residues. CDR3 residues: CASSQVGVLAGDNEQFF. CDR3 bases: TGTGCCAGCAGCCAAGTTGGGGTACTAGCGGGAGACAATGAGCAGTTCTTC.

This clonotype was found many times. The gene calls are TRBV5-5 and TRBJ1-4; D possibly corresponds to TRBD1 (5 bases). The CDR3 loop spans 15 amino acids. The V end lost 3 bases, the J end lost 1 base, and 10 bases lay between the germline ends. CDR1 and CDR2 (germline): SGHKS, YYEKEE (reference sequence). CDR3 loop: CASSSWGGTNEKLFF. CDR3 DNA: TGTGCCAGCAGCTCATGGGGGGGAACTAATGAAAAACTGTTTTTT.

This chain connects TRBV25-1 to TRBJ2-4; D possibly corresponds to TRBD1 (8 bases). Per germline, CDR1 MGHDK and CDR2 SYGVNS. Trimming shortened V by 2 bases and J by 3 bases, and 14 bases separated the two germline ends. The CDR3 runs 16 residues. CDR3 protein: CASSEGGGQVKNIQYF. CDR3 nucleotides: TGTGCCAGCAGTGAAGGGGGGGGACAGGTCAAAAACATTCAGTACTTC.

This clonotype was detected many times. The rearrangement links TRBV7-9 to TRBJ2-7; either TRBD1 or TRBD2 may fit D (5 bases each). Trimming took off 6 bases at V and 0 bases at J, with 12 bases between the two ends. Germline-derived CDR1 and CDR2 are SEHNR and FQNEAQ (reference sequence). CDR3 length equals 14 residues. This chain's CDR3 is CASRWDAGSYEQYF. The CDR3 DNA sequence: TGTGCCAGCAGGTGGGACGCCGGCTCCTACGAGCAGTACTTC.

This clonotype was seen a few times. CDR3 region: CSVGLAQETQYF. The CDR3 region has the DNA TGCAGCGTTGGACTAGCCCAAGAGACCCAGTACTTC. This chain connects TRBV29-1 to TRBJ2-5; 7 bases match TRBD2. Germline CDR1 reads SQVTM; CDR2 reads ANQGSEA. The V and J ends lost 4 bases and 1 base, in that order; junction bases with no gene match: 0. The CDR3 has 12 amino acids.

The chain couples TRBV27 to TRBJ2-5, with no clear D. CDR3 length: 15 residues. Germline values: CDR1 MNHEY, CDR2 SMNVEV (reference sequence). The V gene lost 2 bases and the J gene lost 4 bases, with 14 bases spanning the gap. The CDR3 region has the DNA TGTGCCAGCAGTTTAAGTCCATCACCACGAGAGACCCAGTACTTC. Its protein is CASSLSPSPRETQYF.

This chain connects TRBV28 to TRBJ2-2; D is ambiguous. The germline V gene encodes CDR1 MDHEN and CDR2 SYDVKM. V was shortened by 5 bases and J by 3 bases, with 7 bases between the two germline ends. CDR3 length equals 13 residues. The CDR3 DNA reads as TGTGCCAGCAGTCCAGACTACACCGGGGAGCTGTTTTTT. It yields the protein CASSPDYTGELFF.

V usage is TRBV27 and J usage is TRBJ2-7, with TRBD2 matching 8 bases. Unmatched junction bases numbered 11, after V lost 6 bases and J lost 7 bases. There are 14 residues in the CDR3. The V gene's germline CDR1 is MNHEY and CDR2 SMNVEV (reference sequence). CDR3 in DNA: TGTGCCAGCAGGTCGTGGGCTAGCGGGTTGGAGCAGTACTTC. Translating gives CASRSWASGLEQYF.

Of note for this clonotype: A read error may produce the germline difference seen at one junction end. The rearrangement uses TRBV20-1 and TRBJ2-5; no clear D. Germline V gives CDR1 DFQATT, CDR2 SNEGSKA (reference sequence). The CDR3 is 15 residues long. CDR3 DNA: TGCAGTGCTAGAGAAAGGTCGGTGCAGCAAGAGACCCCGTACTTC. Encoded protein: CSARERSVQQETPYF.

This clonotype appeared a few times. CDR3 DNA sequence: TGTGCCAGCAGCGTAGTGGCGGGGGGAACCTACAATGAGCAGTTCTTC. It encodes CASSVVAGGTYNEQFF. The chain has TRBV9 and TRBJ2-1; the match to TRBD2 covers 8 bases. This CDR3 region has 16 residues. Germline-derived CDR1 and CDR2 are SGDLS and YYNGEE. V was pared by 0 bases and J by 2 bases, with 4 bases of the junction left unmatched. The full variable domain, rest sourced from reference TRBV9 and TRBJ2-1, is DSGVTQTPKHLITATGQRVTLRCSPRSGDLSVYWYQQSLDQGLQFLIQYYNGEERAKGNILERFSAQQFPDLHSELNLSSLELGDSALYFCASSVVAGGTYNEQFFGPGTRLTVL.

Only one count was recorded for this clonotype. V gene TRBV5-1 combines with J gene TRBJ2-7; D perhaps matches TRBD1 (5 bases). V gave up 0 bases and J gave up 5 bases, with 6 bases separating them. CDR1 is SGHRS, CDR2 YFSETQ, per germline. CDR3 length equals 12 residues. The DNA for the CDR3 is TGCGCCAGCAGCTTGGAGGGGCACGAGCAGTACTTC. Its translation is CASSLEGHEQYF.

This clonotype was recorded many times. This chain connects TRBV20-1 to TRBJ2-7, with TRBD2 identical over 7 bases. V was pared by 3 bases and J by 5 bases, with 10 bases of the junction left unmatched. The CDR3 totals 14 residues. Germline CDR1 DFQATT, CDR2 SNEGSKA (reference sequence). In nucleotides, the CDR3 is TGCAGTGCTAGGCCCCCGACTAGCTTTAACGAGCAGTACTTC. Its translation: CSARPPTSFNEQYF.

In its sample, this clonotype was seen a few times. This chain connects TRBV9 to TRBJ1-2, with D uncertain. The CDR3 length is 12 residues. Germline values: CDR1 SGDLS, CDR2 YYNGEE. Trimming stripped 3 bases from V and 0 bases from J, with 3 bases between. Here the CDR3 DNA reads TGTGCCAGCAGCGGCCCTAACTATGGCTACACCTTC. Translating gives CASSGPNYGYTF.